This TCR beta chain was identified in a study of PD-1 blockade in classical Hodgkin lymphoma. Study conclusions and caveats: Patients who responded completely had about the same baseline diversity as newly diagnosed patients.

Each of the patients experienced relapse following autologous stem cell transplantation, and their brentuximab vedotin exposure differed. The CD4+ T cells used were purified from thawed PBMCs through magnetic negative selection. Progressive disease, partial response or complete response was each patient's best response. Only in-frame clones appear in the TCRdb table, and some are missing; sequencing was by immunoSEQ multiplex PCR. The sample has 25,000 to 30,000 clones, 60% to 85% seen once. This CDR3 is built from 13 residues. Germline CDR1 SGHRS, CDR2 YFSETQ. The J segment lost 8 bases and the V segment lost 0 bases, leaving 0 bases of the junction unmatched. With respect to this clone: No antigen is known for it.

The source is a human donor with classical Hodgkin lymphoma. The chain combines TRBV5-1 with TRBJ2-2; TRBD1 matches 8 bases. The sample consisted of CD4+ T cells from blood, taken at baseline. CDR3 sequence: CASSLGDRGELFF. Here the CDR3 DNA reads TGCGCCAGCAGCTTGGGGGACAGGGGGGAGCTGTTTTTT.